These 18 T cell receptor beta chains share one sample of origin, sequenced in a study of PD-1 blockade in classical Hodgkin lymphoma. Time point specified: cycle 4 day 1 (C4D1), after five to seven weeks of nivolumab. After autologous stem cell transplantation all patients relapsed, and prior brentuximab vedotin exposure differed between cohorts. Negative selection with magnetic separation was used to purify CD4+ T cells from thawed PBMCs. Using immunoSEQ multiplex PCR, the repertoire was profiled, and TCRdb retains in-frame clones only, with some absent. Here the sample spans about 22,000 clones, about 72% being singletons. The material sequenced was CD4+ T cells from blood, taken before the fourth cycle of nivolumab. Receptor source: a human donor with classical Hodgkin lymphoma.

The chain joins TRBV2 to TRBJ2-7; a possible D gene is TRBD1 (5 bases). The CDR3 has 15 amino acids. Trimming cost V 9 bases and J 2 bases, with 20 bases left between them. Germline V gives CDR1 SNHLY, CDR2 FYNNEI. This CDR3 is CASLEGDARTYEQYF. In DNA, the CDR3 is TGTGCCAGTCTAGAAGGGGATGCGAGGACCTACGAGCAGTACTTC.

The V and J genes are TRBV10-3 and TRBJ1-2; 10 nucleotides match TRBD1. This CDR3 comprises 17 residues. V lost 11 bases to trimming and J lost 2 bases; unmatched junction nucleotides: 17. Germline CDR1 and CDR2: ENHRY and SYGVKD. The CDR3 region is CASQGHRGTGVNYGYTF. In DNA, the CDR3 is TGTGCCTCTCAGGGGCACCGGGGGACAGGGGTCAACTATGGCTACACCTTC.

This chain links TRBV18 with TRBJ1-2; D not resolved. Germline V gives CDR1 KGHSH, CDR2 LQKENI. CDR3 length equals 17 residues. V dropped 4 bases and J dropped 2 bases, with 20 bases sitting between them. DNA of the CDR3: TGTGCCAGCTCACACGCCGCCAGAGGGAGTCAGAACTATGGCTACACCTTC. Translation gives CASSHAARGSQNYGYTF.

This clone was counted a single time. The V and J genes are TRBV7-3 and TRBJ1-1; perhaps TRBD1 as D (5 bases). The CDR3 is 13 residues long. Germline CDR1 reads SGHTA; CDR2 reads FQGTGA. The V end lost 4 bases, the J end lost 2 bases, and 8 bases lay between the germline ends. The CDR3 nucleotides are TGTGCCAGCAGCTACAGGAGCAACACTGAAGCTTTCTTT. The encoded protein is CASSYRSNTEAFF.

This clone has just a few counts. V is TRBV2 and J is TRBJ1-5; a weak D match, TRBD1 (5 bases). Looked up from germline, CDR1 is SNHLY and CDR2 is FYNNEI. V lost 5 bases, J lost 5 bases, and 7 bases lay in between. CDR3 length equals 12 residues. The CDR3 coding sequence is TGTGCCAGCAGTACCAGGGATCAGCCCCAGCATTTT. It codes for CASSTRDQPQHF.

The rearrangement links TRBV4-3 to TRBJ1-4; no definite D call. This CDR3 spans 13 amino acids. Germline-derived CDR1 and CDR2 are LGHNA and YSLEER. V shed 0 bases and J shed 8 bases, with 7 bases lying between them. CDR3 DNA sequence: TGCGCCAGCAGCCAAGAATCGTGGGAAAAACTGTTTTTT. Translating gives CASSQESWEKLFF.

This clone has more than one count but fewer than ten. DNA of the CDR3: TGTGCCAGCAGTCTCTCCGGGTCTACATATTCACCCCTCCACTTT. It translates to CASSLSGSTYSPLHF. The chain joins TRBV6-5 to TRBJ1-6; D not resolved. The germline CDR1 and CDR2 sequences are MNHEY and SVGAGI. The V and J ends lost 5 bases and 8 bases respectively, with 16 bases between them. The CDR3 spans 15 residues.

The CDR3 is CASSQSKSTGEQYF. In DNA form, the CDR3 reads TGTGCCAGCAGCCAATCGAAATCGACGGGGGAGCAGTACTTC. The rearrangement joins TRBV16 to TRBJ2-7; maybe TRBD2 (5 bases). Trimming removed 0 bases from V and 7 bases from J, with 13 bases in between. This CDR3 contains 14 residues. CDR1 and CDR2 from the germline V gene are KGHSY and FQNENV.

DNA for the CDR3: TGTGCCAGCAGCTTGACTTCTAGCTCCTACAATGAGCAGTTCTTC. This translates into CASSLTSSSYNEQFF. This chain connects TRBV5-6 to TRBJ2-1; D gene unclear. CDR3 length: 15 residues. V was shortened by 1 base and J by 0 bases, with 8 bases between the two germline ends. Germline V gene sequence: CDR1 SGHDT, CDR2 YYEEEE.

This clone was seen more than once but under ten times. CDR3 bases: TGTGCCAGCACCTACACAGGGTATAATTCACCCCTCCACTTT. Its protein is CASTYTGYNSPLHF. V usage is TRBV6-5 and J usage is TRBJ1-6, with D maybe TRBD1 (6 bases). The CDR3 spans 14 residues. CDR1 and CDR2 (germline): MNHEY, SVGAGI. Trimming pared 7 bases from V and 4 bases from J, leaving 11 bases between.

This clone is a singleton in its sample. The junction departs from germline at one end; a sequencing error may be responsible. The J gene is TRBJ1-1, the V gene TRBV2; D might be TRBD1 (5 bases). From germline, CDR1 is SNHLY and CDR2 FYNNEI. This CDR3 is built from 12 residues. Here the CDR3 DNA reads TGTGCCAGCAGTGGGCGGGGTGGGGGATCCAGCTTT. It translates to CASSGRGGGSSF.

The gene calls are TRBV5-5 and TRBJ2-5; a possible D gene is TRBD2 (6 bases). Germline assignment: CDR1 SGHKS and CDR2 YYEKEE (reference sequence). V lost 4 bases to trimming and J lost 2 bases, with 12 bases between them. This CDR3 spans 14 amino acids. CDR3: CASSVGTVQETQYF. In DNA, the CDR3 is TGTGCCAGCAGCGTCGGGACTGTACAAGAGACCCAGTACTTC. The entire variable domain, with the rest obtained from reference TRBV5-5 and TRBJ2-5, is as follows: DAGVTQSPTHLIKTRGQQVTLRCSPISGHKSVSWYQQVLGQGPQFIFQYYEKEERGRGNFPDRFSARQFPNYSSELNVNALLLGDSALYLCASSVGTVQETQYFGPGTRLLVL.

The rearrangement uses TRBV6-5 and TRBJ2-7; D gene uncertain. Trimming removed 0 bases at V and 3 bases at J, with 9 bases between. This CDR3 has 14 amino acids. CDR1 and CDR2 (germline): MNHEY, SVGAGI. For the CDR3, the DNA is TGTGCCAGCAGTTACTCGGGAAGTGGCTACGAGCAGTACTTC. This encodes CASSYSGSGYEQYF.

This clone has only a few counts. The chain links TRBV11-3 to TRBJ2-2, with D possibly being TRBD1 or TRBD2 (7 bases each). The CDR3 is 15 residues long. The V gene lost 5 bases and the J gene lost 1 base, with 11 bases spanning the gap. CDR1 SGHNT and CDR2 YENEEA come from the germline V gene. CDR3 DNA sequence: TGTGCCAGCAGCCCCAGGGGGGGGAACACCGGGGAGCTGTTTTTT. It specifies CASSPRGGNTGELFF.

V and J are TRBV5-1 and TRBJ2-5; 7 nucleotides match TRBD1. CDR1 is SGHRS, CDR2 YFSETQ, per germline. The CDR3 covers 15 residues. Trimming at V came to 0 bases and at J to 5 bases, leaving 7 bases not matched to a gene. This CDR3 is CASSLELTGQETQYF. CDR3 DNA: TGCGCCAGCAGCTTGGAATTGACAGGGCAGGAGACCCAGTACTTC.

The chain has TRBV4-3 and TRBJ2-7, with D perhaps given as TRBD1 or TRBD2 (5 bases each). Deletions cut 1 base from V and 2 bases from J, with 12 bases between. This CDR3 spans 15 amino acids. CDR1 LGHNA and CDR2 YSLEER come from the germline V gene. The CDR3 reads CASSQGGVRAYEQYF. The DNA for the CDR3 is TGCGCCAGCAGCCAAGGAGGGGTCCGCGCCTACGAGCAGTACTTC.

J is TRBJ1-4 and V is TRBV5-6; D call uncertain. Trimming shortened V by 3 bases and J by 7 bases, and 7 bases separated the two germline ends. Germline V gene data show CDR1 as SGHDT and CDR2 as YYEEEE. The CDR3 spans 12 residues. The CDR3 bases are TGTGCCAGCAGCTATGAATCTGAAAAACTGTTTTTT. It yields the protein CASSYESEKLFF.

This clone occurred once. This chain joins TRBV5-4 and TRBJ1-1, with D possibly matching TRBD1 (6 bases). The CDR3 sequence is 15 residues long. The V end lost 4 bases, the J end lost 2 bases, and 15 bases lay between the germline ends. Germline V gives CDR1 SGHNT, CDR2 YYREEE (reference sequence). CDR3 DNA sequence: TGTGCCAGCAGCCACGCCGGGACACCCAACACTGAAGCTTTCTTT. Encoded protein: CASSHAGTPNTEAFF.